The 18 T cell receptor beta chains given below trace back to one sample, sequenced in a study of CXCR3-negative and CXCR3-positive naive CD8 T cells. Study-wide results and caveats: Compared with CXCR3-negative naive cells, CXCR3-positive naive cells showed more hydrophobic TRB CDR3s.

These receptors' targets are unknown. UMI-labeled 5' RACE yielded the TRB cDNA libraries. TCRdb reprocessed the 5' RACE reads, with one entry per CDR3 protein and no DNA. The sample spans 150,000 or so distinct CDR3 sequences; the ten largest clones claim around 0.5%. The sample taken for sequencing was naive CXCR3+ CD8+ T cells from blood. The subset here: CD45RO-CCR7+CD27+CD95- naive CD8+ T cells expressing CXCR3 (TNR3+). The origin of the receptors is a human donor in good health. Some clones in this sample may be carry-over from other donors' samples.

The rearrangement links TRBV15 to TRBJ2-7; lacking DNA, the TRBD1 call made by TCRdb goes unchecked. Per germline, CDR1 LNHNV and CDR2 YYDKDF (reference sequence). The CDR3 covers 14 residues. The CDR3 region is CATSGGRGVDEQYF.

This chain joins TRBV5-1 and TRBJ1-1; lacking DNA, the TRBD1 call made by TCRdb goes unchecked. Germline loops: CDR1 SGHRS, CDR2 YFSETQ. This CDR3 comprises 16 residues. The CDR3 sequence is CASSFSNREGGTEAFF.

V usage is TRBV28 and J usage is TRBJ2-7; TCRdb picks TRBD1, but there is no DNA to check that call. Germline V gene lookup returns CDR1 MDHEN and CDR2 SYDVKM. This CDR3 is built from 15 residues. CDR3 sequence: CASSRPGGAAYEQYF. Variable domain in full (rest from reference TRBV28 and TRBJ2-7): DVKVTQSSRYLVKRTGEKVFLECVQDMDHENMFWYRQDPGLGLRLIYFSYDVKMKEKGDIPEGYSVSREKKERFSLILESASTNQTSMYLCASSRPGGAAYEQYFGPGTRLTVT.

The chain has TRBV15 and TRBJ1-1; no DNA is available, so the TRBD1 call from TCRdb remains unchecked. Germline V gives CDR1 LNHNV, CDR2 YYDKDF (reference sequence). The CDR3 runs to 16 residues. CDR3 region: CATSRDRTGGFLEAFF.

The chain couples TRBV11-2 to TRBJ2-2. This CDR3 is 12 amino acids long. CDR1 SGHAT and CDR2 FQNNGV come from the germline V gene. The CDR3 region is CASSLTPGELFF. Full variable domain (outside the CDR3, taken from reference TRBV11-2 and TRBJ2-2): EAGVAQSPRYKIIEKRQSVAFWCNPISGHATLYWYQQILGQGPKLLIQFQNNGVVDDSQLPKDRFSAERLKGVDSTLKIQPAKLEDSAVYLCASSLTPGELFFGEGSRLTVL.

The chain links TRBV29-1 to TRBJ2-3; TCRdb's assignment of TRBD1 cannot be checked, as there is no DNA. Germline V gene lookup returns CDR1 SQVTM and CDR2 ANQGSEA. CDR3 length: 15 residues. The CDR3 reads CSVSAGAISTDTQYF.

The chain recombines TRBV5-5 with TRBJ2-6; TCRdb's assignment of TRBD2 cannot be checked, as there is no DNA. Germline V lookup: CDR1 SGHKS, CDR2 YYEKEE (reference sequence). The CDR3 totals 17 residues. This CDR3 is CASSLTSGSTGANVLTF.

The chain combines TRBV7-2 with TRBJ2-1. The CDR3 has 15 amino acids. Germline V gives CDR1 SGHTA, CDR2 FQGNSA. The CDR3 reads CASSFNRDSYNEQFF. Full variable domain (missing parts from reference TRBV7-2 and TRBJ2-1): GAGVSQSPSNKVTEKGKDVELRCDPISGHTALYWYRQSLGQGLEFLIYFQGNSAPDKSGLPSDRFSAERTGGSVSTLTIQRTQQEDSAVYLCASSFNRDSYNEQFFGPGTRLTVL.

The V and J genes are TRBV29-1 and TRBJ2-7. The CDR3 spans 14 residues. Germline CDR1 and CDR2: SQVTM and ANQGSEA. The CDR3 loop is CSVEDPLTWNEQYF.

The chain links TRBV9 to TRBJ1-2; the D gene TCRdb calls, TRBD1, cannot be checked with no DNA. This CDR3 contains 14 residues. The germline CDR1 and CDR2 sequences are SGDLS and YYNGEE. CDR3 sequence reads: CASSVAGGNYGYTF.

CDR3 protein: CSVIAKNIQYF. The rearrangement links TRBV29-1 to TRBJ2-4. The CDR3 covers 11 residues. From germline, CDR1 is SQVTM and CDR2 ANQGSEA.

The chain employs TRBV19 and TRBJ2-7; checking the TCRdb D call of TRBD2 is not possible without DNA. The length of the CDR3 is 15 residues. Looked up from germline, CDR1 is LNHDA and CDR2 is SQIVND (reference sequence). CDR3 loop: CASSISLAGLYEQYF. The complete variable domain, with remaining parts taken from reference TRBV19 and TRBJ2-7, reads DGGITQSPKYLFRKEGQNVTLSCEQNLNHDAMYWYRQDPGQGLRLIYYSQIVNDFQKGDIAEGYSVSREKKESFPLTVTSAQKNPTAFYLCASSISLAGLYEQYFGPGTRLTVT.

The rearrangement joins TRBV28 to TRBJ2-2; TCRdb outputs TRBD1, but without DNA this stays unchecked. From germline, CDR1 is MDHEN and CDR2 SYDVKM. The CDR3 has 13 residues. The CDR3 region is CASRDQGTGELFF.

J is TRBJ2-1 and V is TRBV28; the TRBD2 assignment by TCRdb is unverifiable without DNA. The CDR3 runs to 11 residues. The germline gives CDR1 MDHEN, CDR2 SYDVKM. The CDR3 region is CASSSSDEQFF.

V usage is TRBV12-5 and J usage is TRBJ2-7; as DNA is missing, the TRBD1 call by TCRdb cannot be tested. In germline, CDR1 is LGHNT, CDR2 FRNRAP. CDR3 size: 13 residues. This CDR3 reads CASRAGASYEQYF.

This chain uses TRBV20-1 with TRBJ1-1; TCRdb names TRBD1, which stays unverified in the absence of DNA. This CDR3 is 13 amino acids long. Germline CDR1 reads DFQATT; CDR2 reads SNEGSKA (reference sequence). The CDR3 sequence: CSARDTGGTQAFF.

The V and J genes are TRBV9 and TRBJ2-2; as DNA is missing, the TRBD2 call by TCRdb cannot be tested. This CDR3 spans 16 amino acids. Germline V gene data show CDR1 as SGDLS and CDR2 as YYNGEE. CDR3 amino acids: CASSERGGLDTGELFF.

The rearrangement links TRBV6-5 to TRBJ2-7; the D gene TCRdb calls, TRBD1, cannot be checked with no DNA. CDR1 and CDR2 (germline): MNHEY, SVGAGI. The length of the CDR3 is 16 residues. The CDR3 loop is CASSYLIIGTIYEQYF.